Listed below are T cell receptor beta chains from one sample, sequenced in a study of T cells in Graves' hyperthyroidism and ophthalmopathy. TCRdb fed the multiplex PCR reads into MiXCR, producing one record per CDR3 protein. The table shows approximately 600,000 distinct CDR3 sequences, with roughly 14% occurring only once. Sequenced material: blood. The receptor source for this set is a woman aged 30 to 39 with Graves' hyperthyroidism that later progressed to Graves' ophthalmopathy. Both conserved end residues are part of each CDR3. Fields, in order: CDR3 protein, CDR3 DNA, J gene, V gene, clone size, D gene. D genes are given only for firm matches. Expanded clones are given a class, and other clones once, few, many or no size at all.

CASSRGVPSEQYF	TGTGCCAGCAGCAGGGGGGTCCCCTCCGAGCAGTACTTC	TRBJ2-7	TRBV7-9	NA	NA
CSGDNGPDTQYF	TGCAGTGGGGACAATGGTCCAGATACGCAGTATTTT	TRBJ2-3	TRBV20-1	many	NA
CASSLAVLATEAFF	TGTGCCAGCAGCTTAGCGGTTTTGGCCACTGAAGCTTTCTTT	TRBJ1-1	TRBV7-8	NA	NA
CASSDRGTFSDTQYF	TGTGCCAGCAGCGATCGAGGGACTTTCTCAGATACGCAGTATTTT	TRBJ2-3	TRBV7-2	NA	NA
CASSVSPTSVPYGGETQYF	TGTGCCAGCAGCGTCAGTCCCACTTCGGTCCCGTACGGGGGAGAGACCCAGTACTTC	TRBJ2-5	TRBV12-3/TRBV12-4	many	NA
CASSLRIYNEQFF	TGTGCCAGCAGTTTACGGATCTACAATGAGCAGTTCTTC	TRBJ2-1	TRBV27	few	NA
CASSSTGQNTEAFF	TGTGCCAGCAGCTCGACAGGACAGAACACTGAAGCTTTCTTT	TRBJ1-1	TRBV7-2	few	NA
CASGPHGETQYF	TGTGCTAGTGGTCCCCACGGAGAGACCCAGTACTTC	TRBJ2-5	TRBV12-5	many	NA
CASGFPSGSSEQYF	TGTGCCAGCGGTTTTCCCAGCGGGAGCTCCGAGCAGTACTTC	TRBJ2-7	TRBV28	NA	TRBD2
CASSLYTYGYTF	TGTGCCAGCAGTTTATACACCTATGGCTACACCTTC	TRBJ1-2	TRBV28	many	NA
CSAKKQGANTEAFF	TGCAGTGCCAAGAAACAGGGAGCGAACACTGAAGCTTTCTTT	TRBJ1-1	TRBV20-1	many	NA
CASSLGVTSGYNEQFF	TGTGCCAGCAGCTTAGGGGTGACTAGCGGCTACAATGAGCAGTTCTTC	TRBJ2-1	TRBV11-2	many	TRBD2
CAWMGAYNQPQHF	TGTGCCTGGATGGGGGCCTACAATCAGCCCCAGCATTTT	TRBJ1-5	TRBV30	NA	NA
CASSSNTAAGRAYEQYF	TGTGCCAGCAGCTCCAACACCGCAGCGGGGAGAGCTTACGAGCAGTACTTC	TRBJ2-7	TRBV7-9	many	TRBD2
CASRSGLGSCEQYF	TGTGCCAGCAGGTCCGGACTGGGGTCCTGCGAGCAGTACTTC	TRBJ2-7	TRBV6-2/TRBV6-3	NA	NA
CASSPRDDNEKLFF	TGTGCCAGCAGCCCACGGGACGATAATGAAAAACTGTTTTTT	TRBJ1-4	TRBV7-6	many	NA
CASSPGGTGRSYTF	TGTGCCAGCAGCCCCGGAGGGACAGGGAGAAGCTACACCTTC	TRBJ1-2	TRBV11-3	few	TRBD1
CASSRTGGAYEQYF	TGTGCCAGCAGTCGGACAGGGGGAGCCTACGAGCAGTACTTC	TRBJ2-7	TRBV5-8	few	TRBD1
CATTTPSRYNEQFF	TGTGCCACCACCACCCCCTCCAGGTACAATGAGCAGTTCTTC	TRBJ2-1	TRBV15	many	NA
CASGGQQQYF	TGTGCCAGCGGGGGACAGCAGCAGTACTTC	TRBJ2-7	TRBV2	NA	TRBD1
CSVNKNGNTEAFF	TGCAGCGTCAATAAGAACGGGAACACTGAAGCTTTCTTT	TRBJ1-1	TRBV29-1	many	NA
CASSLSRESYNEQFF	TGTGCCAGCAGTTTATCGAGGGAGTCCTACAATGAGCAGTTCTTC	TRBJ2-1	TRBV27	many	NA
CASSPSGSLKAGELFF	TGTGCCAGCAGCCCTAGCGGGAGTTTGAAGGCCGGGGAGCTGTTTTTT	TRBJ2-2	TRBV11-3	NA	TRBD2
CSASIAGQGVGEQYF	TGCAGTGCTAGTATAGCGGGACAGGGGGTGGGAGAGCAGTACTTC	TRBJ2-7	TRBV20-1	many	TRBD1
CASSPGQGETYEQYF	TGTGCCAGCAGTCCCGGACAGGGGGAAACCTACGAGCAGTACTTC	TRBJ2-7	TRBV6-1	many	TRBD1
CASRTLDRNTEAFF	TGTGCCAGTAGGACCCTCGACAGGAACACTGAAGCTTTCTTT	TRBJ1-1	TRBV19	NA	NA
CSVVGGVMNTEAFF	TGCAGCGTTGTTGGGGGGGTCATGAACACTGAAGCTTTCTTT	TRBJ1-1	TRBV29-1	NA	NA
CVGSRTPEGYEQFF	TGTGTCGGATCCCGGACCCCGGAGGGGTATGAGCAGTTCTTC	TRBJ2-1	TRBV7-9	many	NA
CAWKDGFLTEAFF	TGTGCCTGGAAAGACGGGTTCCTCACTGAAGCTTTCTTT	TRBJ1-1	TRBV30	many	NA
CASSDRHQNTEAFF	TGTGCCAGCAGCGACAGGCACCAGAACACTGAAGCTTTCTTT	TRBJ1-1	TRBV28	many	NA
CASSIPGQETQYF	TGTGCCAGTAGTATCCCCGGACAAGAGACCCAGTACTTC	TRBJ2-5	TRBV19	many	NA